This T cell receptor (beta chain) was recovered during a study of blood T cell repertoires in COVID-19. The germline V gene encodes CDR1 MNHEY and CDR2 SVGAGI. The length of the CDR3 is 14 residues. The V segment lost 8 bases and the J segment 1 base; nucleotides outside the gene matches: 6. This clone was counted a single time. Method: immunoSEQ multiplex PCR; TCRdb's copy keeps in-frame clones and lacks some. Of a few hundred thousand clones listed, about 80% are singletons. The TCR originated in a man in his fifties or sixties who had recovered from COVID-19. Sequenced: PBMCs or T cells enriched from blood (not recorded which). V gene TRBV6-5 combines with J gene TRBJ1-1; the match to TRBD1 covers 8 bases. Here the CDR3 reads CASHPTGENTEAFF. The CDR3 nucleotides read TGTGCCAGCCATCCGACAGGGGAGAACACTGAAGCTTTCTTT.